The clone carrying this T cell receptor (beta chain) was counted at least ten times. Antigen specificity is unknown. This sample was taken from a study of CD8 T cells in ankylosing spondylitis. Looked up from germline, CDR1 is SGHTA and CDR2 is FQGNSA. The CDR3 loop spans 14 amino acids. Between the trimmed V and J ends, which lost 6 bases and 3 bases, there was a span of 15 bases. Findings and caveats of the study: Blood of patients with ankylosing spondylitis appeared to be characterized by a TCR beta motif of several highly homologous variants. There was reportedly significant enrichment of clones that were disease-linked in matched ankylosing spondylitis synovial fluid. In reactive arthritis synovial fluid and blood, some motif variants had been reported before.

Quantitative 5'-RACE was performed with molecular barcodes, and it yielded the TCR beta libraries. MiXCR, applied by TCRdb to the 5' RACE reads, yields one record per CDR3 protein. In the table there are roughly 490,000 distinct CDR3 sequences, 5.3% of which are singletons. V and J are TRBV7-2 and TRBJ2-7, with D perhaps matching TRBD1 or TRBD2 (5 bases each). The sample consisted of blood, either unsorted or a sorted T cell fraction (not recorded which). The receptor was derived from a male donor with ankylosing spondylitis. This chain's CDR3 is CASSRDPKYYEQYF. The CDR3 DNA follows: TGTGCCAGCAGTCGGGACCCTAAATACTACGAGCAGTACTTC.